A selection of T cell receptor beta chains follows, all from one sample in a study of shared clonotypes between healthy human individuals. TCRdb's table, derived via immunoSEQ multiplex PCR, lists solely in-frame clones and lacks some. The sample has some 1 million clones; around 76% are singletons. The sample taken for sequencing was memory CD4+ T cells sorted from blood. The source is a man in his late teens or twenties in good health. Each CDR3 is given with its conserved first and last residue. Each record gives: J gene, clone size, V gene, D gene, CDR3 DNA, CDR3 protein. The D gene is left open where the match is weak. Some rows have no size entry. The others give once, few or many, or a class for an expanded clone.

TRBJ2-7,.,TRBV9,.,TGTGCCAGCAGCCGCGGACAGTCCTACGAGCAGTACTTC,CASSRGQSYEQYF
TRBJ1-2,.,TRBV18,TRBD1,TGTGCCAGTTTTGCATCAGGGGGCTATGGCTACACCTTC,CASFASGGYGYTF
TRBJ2-5,.,TRBV5-1,.,TGCGCCAGCAGCGCCCTGTTCGGCGGGGAGACCCAGTACTTC,CASSALFGGETQYF
TRBJ2-1,.,TRBV7-9,.,TGTGCCAGCAATAACCGCTACAATGAGCAGTTCTTC,CASNNRYNEQFF
TRBJ1-4,.,TRBV5-6,.,TGTGCCAGCCTGCGGAGGGACATCCAAAAACTGTTTTTT,CASLRRDIQKLFF
TRBJ1-1,.,TRBV11-3,TRBD1,TGTGCCAGCAGCCAGGACAGGTCAGAGGAAGCTTTCTTT,CASSQDRSEEAFF
TRBJ1-2,.,TRBV11-2,.,TGTGCCAGCAGCATCGGGATCAACTATGGCTACACCTTC,CASSIGINYGYTF
TRBJ2-5,.,TRBV7-2,TRBD2,TGTGCCAGCAGCTTAGAACTAGCGGGAGGTTGGGACCAAGAGACCCAGTACTTC,CASSLELAGGWDQETQYF
TRBJ2-7,.,TRBV6-1,TRBD2,TGTGCCAGCAGTGAAGCTTGGGGACTAGCGGGGACCTACGAGCAGTACTTC,CASSEAWGLAGTYEQYF
TRBJ2-2,few,TRBV7-9,TRBD1,TGTGCCAGCAACCGCGGAAAAGGACAGGGGGACACCGGGGAGCTGTTTTTT,CASNRGKGQGDTGELFF
TRBJ1-3,.,TRBV7-9,.,TGTGCCAGCAGCCTCGGGGCCGGTAGCACCATATATTTT,CASSLGAGSTIYF
TRBJ2-1,.,TRBV7-7,TRBD1,TGTGCTAGCAGCTTAGGGAGTCAGGGGGCGCGAAATGAGCAGTTCTTC,CASSLGSQGARNEQFF
TRBJ2-1,.,TRBV15,.,TGTGCCACCAGGAAATCCACCCTCTTGATAGAATATGAGCAGTTCTTC,CATRKSTLLIEYEQFF
TRBJ2-6,.,TRBV6-5,TRBD1,TGTGCCAGCAGCCGACAGGGGGCTGGGGCCAACGTCCTGACTTTC,CASSRQGAGANVLTF
TRBJ2-3,.,TRBV6-1,TRBD1,TGTGCCAGCAGGTCCGGGACAGGGGGCACAGATACGCAGTATTTT,CASRSGTGGTDTQYF
TRBJ2-2,once,TRBV7-3,.,TGTGCCAGCAGAAATACGGGGTCCACCGGGGAGCTGTTTTTT,CASRNTGSTGELFF
TRBJ2-2,.,TRBV30,TRBD2,TGTGCCTGGATTACTAGCGGGAGTTCTGGGGAGCTGTTTTTT,CAWITSGSSGELFF
TRBJ1-1,once,TRBV5-6,TRBD1,TGTGCCAGCAGCCTAGGGACAGGGGGTTACGCTTTCTTT,CASSLGTGGYAFF
TRBJ2-1,.,TRBV30,.,TGTGCCTGGAGTCCGATGAGACTAGGAACCCGAATTGAGCAGTTCTTC,CAWSPMRLGTRIEQFF
TRBJ2-6,.,TRBV5-8,TRBD1,TGTGCCAGCAGCTTTCACCTCATACAGGGGTCTGGGGCCAACGTCCTGACTTTC,CASSFHLIQGSGANVLTF
TRBJ1-1,.,TRBV6-1,.,TGTGCCAGCAGTGAAATGTGGGGAGGGCGCACTGAAGCTTTCTTT,CASSEMWGGRTEAFF
TRBJ2-5,.,TRBV5-1,.,TGCGCCAGCAGCTTGGCCCGGACAGAAGGGACCCAGTACTTC,CASSLARTEGTQYF
TRBJ2-5,.,TRBV5-6,.,TGTGCCAGCAGCTTGGGTCGAAGGGGGGGCGAGACCCAGTACTTC,CASSLGRRGGETQYF
TRBJ2-3,.,TRBV6-6,.,TGTGCCAGCAGCGGAACCCCAGATACGCAGTATTTT,CASSGTPDTQYF
TRBJ2-2,once,TRBV10-3,.,TGTGCCAGCGCGGTGCCCGGTCTGGCCGGGGAGCTGTTTTTT,CASAVPGLAGELFF
TRBJ1-4,.,TRBV10-3,.,TGTGCCATCAGTGAGTCGCAGCCAACTAATGAAAAACTGTTTTTT,CAISESQPTNEKLFF
TRBJ1-1,.,TRBV2,.,TGTGCCAGCAAATTTCAACAGGCGGCTTCAGAAGCTTTCTTT,CASKFQQAASEAFF
TRBJ2-1,.,TRBV7-9,TRBD2,TGTGCCAGCAGCTTAGACCGGACTAGCGGGGGGCTCCAGTTCTTC,CASSLDRTSGGLQFF
TRBJ2-6,.,TRBV5-1,TRBD2,TGCGCCAGCAGCTTGGCCGGGACTAGCGTTACTGGGGCCAACGTCCTGACTTTC,CASSLAGTSVTGANVLTF
TRBJ2-1,few,TRBV7-2,.,TGTGCCAGCAGCTTAGGCACAGATTACAATGAGCAGTTCTTC,CASSLGTDYNEQFF
TRBJ1-1,.,TRBV5-1,TRBD1,TGCGCCAGCAGCTTGGGGGCTCGGACAGGGGAATTAGCTTTCTTT,CASSLGARTGELAFF
TRBJ2-7,.,TRBV25-1,.,TGTGCCAGCTCCCCAGGGAACTCCTACGAGCAGTACTTC,CASSPGNSYEQYF
TRBJ2-7,once,TRBV10-1,TRBD2,TGCGCCAGCCGACGGACTAGCGGATACGAGCAGTACTTC,CASRRTSGYEQYF
TRBJ1-2,.,TRBV2,TRBD1,TGTGCCAGCAGATTCGGACAGGGGGTGACCTATGGCTACACCTTC,CASRFGQGVTYGYTF
TRBJ1-2,.,TRBV2,.,TGTGCCAGCAGTGAAGCGGGCGTCTTCGGCTACACCTTC,CASSEAGVFGYTF
TRBJ2-2,.,TRBV7-9,.,TGTGCCAGCAGCTTAGCGCAAACAGGAATCGCCGGGGAGCTGTTTTTT,CASSLAQTGIAGELFF
TRBJ2-7,.,TRBV4-1,TRBD1,TGCGCCAGCAGCCAAAGCACAGGGGGCACGTACGAGCAGTACTTC,CASSQSTGGTYEQYF
TRBJ2-1,.,TRBV14,.,TGTGCCAGCAGCCAAGATAGCTTGAGACAGTTCTTC,CASSQDSLRQFF
TRBJ2-3,.,TRBV19,TRBD2,TGTGCCAGTAGTAAGGGAGGGGCCAGCACAGATACGCAGTATTTT,CASSKGGASTDTQYF
TRBJ2-3,.,TRBV19,.,TGTGCCAGTAGTACCACACGAGCAGATACGCAGTATTTT,CASSTTRADTQYF
TRBJ1-1,.,TRBV27,TRBD1,TGTGCCAGCAGAGACAGGGAGAACACTGAAGCTTTCTTT,CASRDRENTEAFF
TRBJ2-5,.,TRBV5-1,.,TGCGCCAGCAGCTTAAGGGCCGCCGCGGAGACCCAGTACTTC,CASSLRAAAETQYF
TRBJ1-6,.,TRBV18,TRBD1,TGTGCCAGCTCCCCTGGTGTGCAGGGGGATTATAATTCACCCCTCCACTTT,CASSPGVQGDYNSPLHF
TRBJ1-2,.,TRBV7-3,.,TGTGCCAGCAGCTTACCCGGGTTTGGTGGCTACACCTTC,CASSLPGFGGYTF
TRBJ2-3,.,TRBV5-1,TRBD2,TGCGCCAGCAGCTTGAACCGGGGGGATACAGATACGCAGTATTTT,CASSLNRGDTDTQYF
TRBJ1-6,.,TRBV5-1,.,TGCGCCAGCAGCTTTTCGGGCGACAAAGTTTCTCCCCTCCACTTT,CASSFSGDKVSPLHF
TRBJ2-7,.,TRBV18,.,TGTGCCAGCTCACCAATGCAGGACTCCTACGAGCAGTACTTC,CASSPMQDSYEQYF
TRBJ2-1,few,TRBV27,TRBD2,TGTGCCAGCAGTAGCGGGAACTCCTACAATGAGCAGTTCTTC,CASSSGNSYNEQFF
TRBJ1-5,.,TRBV5-1,.,TGCGCCAGCAGCCGGGACTCACCTAGTCAGCCCCAGCATTTT,CASSRDSPSQPQHF